This T cell receptor beta chain originates from a study of blood T cell repertoires in COVID-19. About the research overall: T cells, B-cell-depleted T cells, or PBMCs provided the cDNA or gDNA that served as material.

Sequencing used immunoSEQ multiplex PCR; TCRdb keeps in-frame clones, though not all of them. The repertoire holds some 120,000 clones, with around two thirds as singletons. The V and J ends lost 4 bases and 5 bases, in that order; junction bases with no gene match: 18. CDR3 length: 18 residues. Germline V gene sequence: CDR1 LNHNV, CDR2 YYDKDF (reference sequence). This TCR was sampled from a woman in her sixties or seventies with acute or convalescent COVID-19. The sequenced material came from peripheral blood. The J gene is TRBJ2-7, the V gene TRBV15; 9 nucleotides match TRBD1. The CDR3 here is CATSKYTQTGGRPHEQYF. In DNA, the CDR3 is TGTGCCACCAGCAAATATACCCAGACAGGGGGTAGGCCCCACGAGCAGTACTTC.